These T cell receptor beta chains were read from a single sample in a study of T cells in Graves' hyperthyroidism and ophthalmopathy. From the multiplex PCR reads, TCRdb called clonotypes with MiXCR, one entry per CDR3 protein. The sample shows approximately 600,000 distinct CDR3 sequences, 20% to 25% of them seen only once. Sequencing was performed on blood. The receptors derive from a man aged 30 to 45 with Graves' ophthalmopathy. The CDR3 runs from the conserved cysteine through the conserved F or W. D genes are given only for firm matches. Only some rows state a clone size, as once, few, many or a class for expanded clones.

j_call: TRBJ2-7
v_call: TRBV30
clone_size: once
d_call: TRBD1
cdr3_nt: TGTGCCTGGAGGGCAGAGGGACAGGGGTCAGGGCAGTACTTC
cdr3_aa: CAWRAEGQGSGQYF

j_call: TRBJ2-6
v_call: TRBV2
clone_size: .
d_call: .
cdr3_nt: TGTGCCAGCAGTGAGGTCAAGGGGGGCTGGGGGGCCAACGTCCTGACTTTC
cdr3_aa: CASSEVKGGWGANVLTF

j_call: TRBJ2-5
v_call: TRBV6-2/TRBV6-3
clone_size: .
d_call: .
cdr3_nt: TGTGCCAGCAGTTACGGGGGACGAAAGGAGACCCAGTACTTC
cdr3_aa: CASSYGGRKETQYF

j_call: TRBJ1-2
v_call: TRBV3-1
clone_size: many
d_call: .
cdr3_nt: TGTGCCAGCAGCCAAGAACAGGGTGGCTCCTATGGCTACACCTTC
cdr3_aa: CASSQEQGGSYGYTF

j_call: TRBJ2-5
v_call: TRBV7-2
clone_size: .
d_call: TRBD1
cdr3_nt: TGTGCCAGCAGACTCAGGGGGCTTCACGAGACCCAGTACTTC
cdr3_aa: CASRLRGLHETQYF

j_call: TRBJ2-5
v_call: TRBV7-8
clone_size: .
d_call: .
cdr3_nt: TGTGCCAGCAGCTTAGGGGAAGGCAGCGTAGAGACCCAGTACTTC
cdr3_aa: CASSLGEGSVETQYF

j_call: TRBJ1-2
v_call: TRBV29-1
clone_size: .
d_call: .
cdr3_nt: TGCAGCGGGGGGGACCAATATGGCTACACCTTC
cdr3_aa: CSGGDQYGYTF

j_call: TRBJ2-7
v_call: TRBV5-1
clone_size: .
d_call: TRBD1
cdr3_nt: TGCGCCAGCAGTAACCGGGACAGGAGCTCCTACGAGCAGTACTTC
cdr3_aa: CASSNRDRSSYEQYF

j_call: TRBJ1-1
v_call: TRBV18
clone_size: many
d_call: .
cdr3_nt: TGTGCCAGCTCACCCGAGAATGCAGGGCCTGAAGCTTTCTTT
cdr3_aa: CASSPENAGPEAFF

j_call: TRBJ2-7
v_call: TRBV9
clone_size: .
d_call: TRBD1
cdr3_nt: TGTGCCAGCAGCGTAGCAACAGGGGACGAGCAGTACTTC
cdr3_aa: CASSVATGDEQYF

j_call: TRBJ1-4
v_call: TRBV5-1
clone_size: few
d_call: .
cdr3_nt: TGCGCCAGCAGCCCGGACATGGGCAGTGAAAAACTGTTTTTT
cdr3_aa: CASSPDMGSEKLFF

j_call: TRBJ2-2
v_call: TRBV19
clone_size: few
d_call: .
cdr3_nt: TGTGCCAGTGCGGACAGATCGAACACCGGGGAGCTGTTTTTT
cdr3_aa: CASADRSNTGELFF

j_call: TRBJ2-5
v_call: TRBV7-9
clone_size: .
d_call: TRBD2
cdr3_nt: TGTGCCAGCAGCCCCCGACTAGCGGGAGAGGAAGAGACCCAGTACTTC
cdr3_aa: CASSPRLAGEEETQYF

j_call: TRBJ2-5
v_call: TRBV4-3
clone_size: few
d_call: TRBD2
cdr3_nt: TGCGCCAGCAGCCAAGGGACTAGCGGGAGAGAGACCCAGTACTTC
cdr3_aa: CASSQGTSGRETQYF

j_call: TRBJ2-5
v_call: TRBV19
clone_size: few
d_call: TRBD2
cdr3_nt: TGTGCCAGTAGTATAGGGGGACTAGCGGGAGAAGAGACCCAGTACTTC
cdr3_aa: CASSIGGLAGEETQYF

j_call: TRBJ2-5
v_call: TRBV5-1
clone_size: .
d_call: .
cdr3_nt: TGCGCCAGCAGTGACATCCGGGGACGAGAGACCCAGTACTTC
cdr3_aa: CASSDIRGRETQYF

j_call: TRBJ2-1
v_call: TRBV5-1
clone_size: many
d_call: .
cdr3_nt: TGCGCCAGCAGCTTGGCGGGAGACTACAATGAGCAGTTCTTC
cdr3_aa: CASSLAGDYNEQFF

j_call: TRBJ2-7
v_call: TRBV6-1
clone_size: few
d_call: TRBD1
cdr3_nt: TGTGCCAGCAGTCAACACGACAGGGTCCTAGACGAGCAGTACTTC
cdr3_aa: CASSQHDRVLDEQYF

j_call: TRBJ2-1
v_call: TRBV19
clone_size: .
d_call: .
cdr3_nt: TGTGCCAGTAGTCCAACAGGGCGCTCCTACAATGAGCAGTTCTTC
cdr3_aa: CASSPTGRSYNEQFF

j_call: TRBJ2-3
v_call: TRBV20-1
clone_size: .
d_call: TRBD1
cdr3_nt: TGCAGTGCTAGACTCGGCGGGGACAGGGAAACAGATACGCAGTATTTT
cdr3_aa: CSARLGGDRETDTQYF

j_call: TRBJ2-3
v_call: TRBV7-6
clone_size: .
d_call: TRBD2
cdr3_nt: TGTGCCAGCAGCTTAGGGCATTGGGCTAGCGGGAACACAGATACGCAGTATTTT
cdr3_aa: CASSLGHWASGNTDTQYF

j_call: TRBJ2-7
v_call: TRBV10-3
clone_size: few
d_call: .
cdr3_nt: TGTGCCATCTCACCTGAGGCGGGTGCCTACGAGCAGTACTTC
cdr3_aa: CAISPEAGAYEQYF

j_call: TRBJ1-3
v_call: TRBV4-1
clone_size: few
d_call: .
cdr3_nt: TGCGCCAGCTCCAAAGGGACGTCCCTCTCTGGAAACACCATATATTTT
cdr3_aa: CASSKGTSLSGNTIYF

j_call: TRBJ2-7
v_call: TRBV6-2/TRBV6-3
clone_size: .
d_call: TRBD2
cdr3_nt: TGTGCCAGCAGGCCACCACTAGCGGGAGAGACCTACGAGCAGTACTTC
cdr3_aa: CASRPPLAGETYEQYF

j_call: TRBJ2-7
v_call: TRBV29-1
clone_size: .
d_call: TRBD2
cdr3_nt: TGCAGCGTTGCACTAGCGGGAGGGACCTCCTCCTACGAGCAGTACTTC
cdr3_aa: CSVALAGGTSSYEQYF

j_call: TRBJ2-5
v_call: TRBV29-1
clone_size: .
d_call: TRBD2
cdr3_nt: TGCAGCGTTCACGGACTAGGTATAGCGGACCAAGAGACCCAGTACTTC
cdr3_aa: CSVHGLGIADQETQYF

j_call: TRBJ2-5
v_call: TRBV27
clone_size: .
d_call: .
cdr3_nt: TGTGCCAGCAGTTTTTTAGGGGCGAAAGAGACCCAGTACTTC
cdr3_aa: CASSFLGAKETQYF

j_call: TRBJ2-2
v_call: TRBV18
clone_size: many
d_call: .
cdr3_nt: TGTGCCAGCTCACCACGGCCTGGCAGGAACACCGGGGAGCTGTTTTTT
cdr3_aa: CASSPRPGRNTGELFF